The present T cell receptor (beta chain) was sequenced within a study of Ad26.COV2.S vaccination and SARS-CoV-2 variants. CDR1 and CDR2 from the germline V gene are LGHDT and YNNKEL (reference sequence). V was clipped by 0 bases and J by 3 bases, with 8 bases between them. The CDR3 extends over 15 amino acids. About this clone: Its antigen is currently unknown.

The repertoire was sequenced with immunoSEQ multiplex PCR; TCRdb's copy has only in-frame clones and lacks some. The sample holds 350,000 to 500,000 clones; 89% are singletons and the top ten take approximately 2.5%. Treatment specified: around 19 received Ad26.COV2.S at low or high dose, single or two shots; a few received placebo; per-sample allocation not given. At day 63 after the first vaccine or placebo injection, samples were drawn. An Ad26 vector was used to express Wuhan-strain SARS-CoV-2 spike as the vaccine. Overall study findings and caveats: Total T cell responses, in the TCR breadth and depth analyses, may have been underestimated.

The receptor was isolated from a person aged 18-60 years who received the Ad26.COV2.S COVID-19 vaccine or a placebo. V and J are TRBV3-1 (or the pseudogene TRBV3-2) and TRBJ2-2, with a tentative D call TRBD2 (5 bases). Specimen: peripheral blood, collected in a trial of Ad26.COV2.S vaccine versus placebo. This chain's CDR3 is CASSQDSGYTGELFF. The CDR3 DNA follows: TGTGCCAGCAGCCAAGATTCGGGGTACACCGGGGAGCTGTTTTTT.